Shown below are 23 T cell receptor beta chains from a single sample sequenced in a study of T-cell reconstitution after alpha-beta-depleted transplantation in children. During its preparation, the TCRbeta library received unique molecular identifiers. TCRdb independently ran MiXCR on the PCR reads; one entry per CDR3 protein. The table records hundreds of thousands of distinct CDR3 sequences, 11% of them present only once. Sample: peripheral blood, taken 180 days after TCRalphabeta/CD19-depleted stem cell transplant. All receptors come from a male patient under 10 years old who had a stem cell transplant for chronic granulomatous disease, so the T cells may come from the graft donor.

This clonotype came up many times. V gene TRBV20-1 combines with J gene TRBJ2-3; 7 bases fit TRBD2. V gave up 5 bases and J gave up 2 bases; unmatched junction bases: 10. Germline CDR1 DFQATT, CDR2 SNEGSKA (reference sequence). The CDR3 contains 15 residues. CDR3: CSAPISGRSTDTQYF. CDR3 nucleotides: TGCAGTGCTCCTATTAGCGGGCGCTCCACAGATACGCAGTATTTT.

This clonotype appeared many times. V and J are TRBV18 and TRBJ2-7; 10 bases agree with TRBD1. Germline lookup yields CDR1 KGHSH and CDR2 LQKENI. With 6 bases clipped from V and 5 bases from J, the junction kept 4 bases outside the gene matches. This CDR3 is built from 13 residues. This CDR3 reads CASSTTGGNEQYF. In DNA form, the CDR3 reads TGTGCCAGCTCGACGACAGGGGGCAACGAGCAGTACTTC.

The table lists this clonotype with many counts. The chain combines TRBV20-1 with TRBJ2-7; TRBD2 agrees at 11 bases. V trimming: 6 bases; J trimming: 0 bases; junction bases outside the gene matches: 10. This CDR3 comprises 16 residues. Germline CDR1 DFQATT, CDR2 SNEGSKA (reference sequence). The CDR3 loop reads CSASGASGRPSYEQYF. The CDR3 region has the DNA TGCAGTGCCAGCGGGGCTAGCGGGAGGCCCTCCTACGAGCAGTACTTC.

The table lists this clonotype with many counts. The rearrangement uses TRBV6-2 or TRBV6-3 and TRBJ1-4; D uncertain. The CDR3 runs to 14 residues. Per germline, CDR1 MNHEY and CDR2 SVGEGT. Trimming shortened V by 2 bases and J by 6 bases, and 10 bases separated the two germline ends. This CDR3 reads CASSYPGNYEKLFF. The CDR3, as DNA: TGTGCCAGCAGTTACCCGGGAAATTATGAAAAACTGTTTTTT.

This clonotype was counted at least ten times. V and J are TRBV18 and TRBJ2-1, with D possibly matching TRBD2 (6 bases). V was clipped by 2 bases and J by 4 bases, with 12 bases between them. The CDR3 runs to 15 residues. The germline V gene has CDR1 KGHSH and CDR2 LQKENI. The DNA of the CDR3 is TGTGCCAGCTCACCAGGAGGGAGTTGGTACAATGAGCAGTTCTTC. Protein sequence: CASSPGGSWYNEQFF.

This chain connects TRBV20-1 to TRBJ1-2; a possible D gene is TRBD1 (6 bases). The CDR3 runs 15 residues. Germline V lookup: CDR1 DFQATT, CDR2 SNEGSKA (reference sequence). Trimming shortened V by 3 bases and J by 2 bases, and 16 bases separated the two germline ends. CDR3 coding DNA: TGCAGTGCTAGGCCTACAGGGCCGGGGAACTATGGCTACACCTTC. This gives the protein CSARPTGPGNYGYTF.

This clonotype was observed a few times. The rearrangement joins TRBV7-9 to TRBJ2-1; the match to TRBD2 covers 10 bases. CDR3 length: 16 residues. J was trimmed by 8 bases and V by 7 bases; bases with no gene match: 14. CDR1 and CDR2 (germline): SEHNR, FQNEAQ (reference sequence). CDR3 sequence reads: CASTIPLAGVWDEQFF. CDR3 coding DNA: TGTGCCAGCACCATACCCCTAGCGGGAGTCTGGGATGAGCAGTTCTTC.

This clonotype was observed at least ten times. CDR3: CASSFGLAGGNEQFF. The DNA of the CDR3 is TGCGCCAGCAGCTTTGGACTAGCGGGGGGTAATGAGCAGTTCTTC. J is TRBJ2-1 and V is TRBV5-1, with 14 bases identical to TRBD2. V lost 2 bases, J lost 7 bases, and 2 bases stayed unmatched. The germline gives CDR1 SGHRS, CDR2 YFSETQ. The CDR3 extends over 15 amino acids.

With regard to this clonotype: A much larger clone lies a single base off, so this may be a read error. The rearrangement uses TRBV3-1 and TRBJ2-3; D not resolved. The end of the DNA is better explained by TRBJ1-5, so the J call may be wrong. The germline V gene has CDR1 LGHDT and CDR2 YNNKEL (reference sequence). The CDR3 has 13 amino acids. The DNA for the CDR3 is TGTGCCAGCAGCCAAGCAAGTGTTCCTACGCAGCATTTT. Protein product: CASSQASVPTQHF.

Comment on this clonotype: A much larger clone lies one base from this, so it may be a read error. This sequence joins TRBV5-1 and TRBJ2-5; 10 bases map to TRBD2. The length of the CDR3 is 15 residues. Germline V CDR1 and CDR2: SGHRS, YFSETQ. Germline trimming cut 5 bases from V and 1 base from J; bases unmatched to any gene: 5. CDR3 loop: CASSSRTSGQETQYF. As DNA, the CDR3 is TGCGCCAGCAGTTCCAGGACTAGCGGCCAAGAGACCCAGTACTTC.

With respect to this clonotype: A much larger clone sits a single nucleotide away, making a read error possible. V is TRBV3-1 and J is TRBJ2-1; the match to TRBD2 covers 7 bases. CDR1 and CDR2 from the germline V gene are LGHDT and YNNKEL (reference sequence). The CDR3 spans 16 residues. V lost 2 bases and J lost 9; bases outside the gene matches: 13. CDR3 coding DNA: TGTGCCAGCAGCCAATATCACGGACTAGTTTCGATTGAGCAGTTCTTC. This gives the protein CASSQYHGLVSIEQFF.

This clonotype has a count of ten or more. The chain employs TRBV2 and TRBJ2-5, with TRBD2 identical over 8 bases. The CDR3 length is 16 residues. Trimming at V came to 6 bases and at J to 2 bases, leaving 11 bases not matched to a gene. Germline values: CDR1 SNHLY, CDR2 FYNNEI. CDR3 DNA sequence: TGTGCCAGCAGACCTATAGCGGGGAGGGGTCAAGAGACCCAGTACTTC. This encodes CASRPIAGRGQETQYF.

The CDR3 coding sequence is TGTGCCAGCAGCTTTTCTACAGGGGAGGCTGGCTACACCTTC. Protein: CASSFSTGEAGYTF. The rearrangement links TRBV7-9 to TRBJ1-2, with TRBD1 matching over 7 bases. Germline CDR1 reads SEHNR; CDR2 reads FQNEAQ (reference sequence). The junction had 8 bases not matched to a gene; V was cut back by 3 bases and J by 7 bases. The CDR3 runs to 14 residues.

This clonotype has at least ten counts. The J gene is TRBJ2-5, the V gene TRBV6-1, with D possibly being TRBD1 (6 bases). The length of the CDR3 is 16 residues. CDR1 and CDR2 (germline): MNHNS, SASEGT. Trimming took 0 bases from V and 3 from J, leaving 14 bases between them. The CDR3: CASSEATGMREETQYF. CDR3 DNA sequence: TGTGCCAGCAGTGAAGCAACAGGGATGCGGGAAGAGACCCAGTACTTC.

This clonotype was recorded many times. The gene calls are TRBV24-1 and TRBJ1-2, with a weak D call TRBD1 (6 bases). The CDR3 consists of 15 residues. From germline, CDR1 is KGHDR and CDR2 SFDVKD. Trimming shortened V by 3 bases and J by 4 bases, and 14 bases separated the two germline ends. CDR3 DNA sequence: TGTGCCACCAGTGATGGGGCAGGGGAGAGCTATGGCTACACCTTC. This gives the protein CATSDGAGESYGYTF.

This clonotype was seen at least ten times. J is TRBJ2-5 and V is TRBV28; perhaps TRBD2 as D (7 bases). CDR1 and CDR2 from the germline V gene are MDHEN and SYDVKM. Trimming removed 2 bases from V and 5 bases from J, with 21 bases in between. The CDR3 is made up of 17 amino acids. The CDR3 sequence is CASSLPTLWGGGETQYF. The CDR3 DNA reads TGTGCCAGCAGTTTACCTACCCTATGGGGGGGCGGCGAGACCCAGTACTTC.

CDR3 coding DNA: TGCAGCGTAGCACCGGGACTAGCCTACGAGCAGTACTTC. It is translated as CSVAPGLAYEQYF. This chain joins TRBV29-1 and TRBJ2-7; 8 positions match TRBD2. CDR3 size: 13 residues. Germline V gene data show CDR1 as SQVTM and CDR2 as ANQGSEA. Unmatched junction bases numbered 6, after V lost 6 bases and J lost 2 bases.

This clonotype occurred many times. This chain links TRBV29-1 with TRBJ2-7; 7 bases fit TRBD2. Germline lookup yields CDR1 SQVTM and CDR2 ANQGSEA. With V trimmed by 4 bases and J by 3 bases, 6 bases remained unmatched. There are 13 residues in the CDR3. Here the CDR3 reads CSVGEGLDYEQYF. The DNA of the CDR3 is TGCAGCGTTGGGGAGGGGTTGGACTACGAGCAGTACTTC.

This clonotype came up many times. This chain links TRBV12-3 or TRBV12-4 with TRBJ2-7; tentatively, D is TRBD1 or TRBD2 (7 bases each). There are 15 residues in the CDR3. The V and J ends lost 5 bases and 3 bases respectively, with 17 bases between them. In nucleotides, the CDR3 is TGTGCCAGCAGTCCCGGGGGGACAGCCAACTACGAGCAGTACTTC. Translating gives CASSPGGTANYEQYF.

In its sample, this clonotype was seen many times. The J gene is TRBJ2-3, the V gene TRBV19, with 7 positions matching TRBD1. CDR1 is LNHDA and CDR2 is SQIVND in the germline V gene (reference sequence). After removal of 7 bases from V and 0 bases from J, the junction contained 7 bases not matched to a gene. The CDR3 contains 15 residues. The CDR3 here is CASTSTGLSTDTQYF. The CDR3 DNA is TGTGCCAGTACTTCGACAGGGCTGAGCACAGATACGCAGTATTTT.

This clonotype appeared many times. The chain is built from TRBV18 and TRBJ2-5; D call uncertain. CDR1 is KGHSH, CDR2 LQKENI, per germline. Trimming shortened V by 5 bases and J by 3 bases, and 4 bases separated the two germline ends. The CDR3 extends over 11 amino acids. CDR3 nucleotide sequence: TGTGCCAGCTCATCCAAAGAGACCCAGTACTTC. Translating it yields CASSSKETQYF. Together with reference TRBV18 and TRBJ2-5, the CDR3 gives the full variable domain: NAGVMQNPRHLVRRRGQEARLRCSPMKGHSHVYWYRQLPEEGLKFMVYLQKENIIDESGMPKERFSAEFPKEGPSILRIQQVVRGDSAAYFCASSSKETQYFGPGTRLLVL.

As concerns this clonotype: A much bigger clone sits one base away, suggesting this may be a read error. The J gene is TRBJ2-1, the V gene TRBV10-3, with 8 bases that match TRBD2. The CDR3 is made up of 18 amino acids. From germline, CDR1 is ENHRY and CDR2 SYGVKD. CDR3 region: CVINPGGGIASSYNEQFF. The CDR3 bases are TGTGTCATCAATCCCGGGGGGGGTATTGCAAGCTCCTACAATGAGCAGTTCTTC.

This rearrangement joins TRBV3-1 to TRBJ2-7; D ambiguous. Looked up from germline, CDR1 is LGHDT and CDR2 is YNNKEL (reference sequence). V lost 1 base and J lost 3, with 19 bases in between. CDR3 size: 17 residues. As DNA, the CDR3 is TGTGCCAGCAGCCAAGCACTAATTACCGGCCTAAACTACGAGCAGTACTTC. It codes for CASSQALITGLNYEQYF.